This T cell receptor (beta chain) was captured by sequencing in a study of cytomegalovirus exposure and HLA in healthy donors. General study findings and limits: TCR beta chain V- and J-gene trimming was linked, in a later analysis, to a missense variant in DCLRE1C.

Comment on this clone: The antigen is unknown.

Primers for the PCR totalled 60 Vbeta and 13 Jbeta. Repertoires were generated with immunoSEQ multiplex PCR, while TCRdb's copy carries only in-frame clones and drops some. The top ten clones hold about 5.3% of a sample with 120,000 to 150,000 clones, around 77% of them seen once. This CDR3 has 17 residues. CDR1 is PRHDT and CDR2 is FYEKMQ in the germline V gene (reference sequence). V was clipped by 1 base and J by 0 bases, with 14 bases between them. The receptor was isolated from a woman aged 45-60 years in good health and CMV-seronegative. The chain has TRBV13 and TRBJ2-3, with a weak D call TRBD1 (6 bases). Specimen: PBMCs. CDR3 nucleotide sequence: TGTGCCAGCAGCTTAGCTGCGCAGCAGGGGAGCACAGATACGCAGTATTTT. Residues: CASSLAAQQGSTDTQYF.